This T cell receptor beta chain derives from a study of T cell repertoires in cytomegalovirus infection. Study as a whole: It can be stated that public TCR beta signatures indicated CMV infection as well as a matching HLA type.

As regards this clonotype: Its antigen is as yet unknown. A much more abundant neighbour one base away suggests this may be a read error.

Per germline, CDR1 SGHTA and CDR2 FQGNSA. The length of the CDR3 is 14 residues. Trimming left V 1 base short and J 5 bases short, with 11 bases between. Findings of the study overall: Individuals carrying CMV plus the relevant HLA were identified by cumulative frequency of public TCR beta families. HLA-C-restricted CMV-specific TCR beta clonotypes prevailed in the ex vivo response.

MiXCR, run by TCRdb on the reads, gives a single entry per CDR3 protein. The repertoire has roughly 720,000 distinct CDR3 sequences, 35% to 45% of them found once; the top ten carry about 2.8%. The TCR sequence derives from a human donor in good health (CMV status not recorded). Some clones in this sample may be carry-over from other donors' samples. The chain recombines TRBV7-2 with TRBJ2-5, with D maybe TRBD1 (5 bases). Specimen: PBMCs. Written as DNA, the CDR3 is TGTGCCAGCAGCTTAGACGTGGCAGGGGAGACCCAGTACTTC. As protein: CASSLDVAGETQYF.